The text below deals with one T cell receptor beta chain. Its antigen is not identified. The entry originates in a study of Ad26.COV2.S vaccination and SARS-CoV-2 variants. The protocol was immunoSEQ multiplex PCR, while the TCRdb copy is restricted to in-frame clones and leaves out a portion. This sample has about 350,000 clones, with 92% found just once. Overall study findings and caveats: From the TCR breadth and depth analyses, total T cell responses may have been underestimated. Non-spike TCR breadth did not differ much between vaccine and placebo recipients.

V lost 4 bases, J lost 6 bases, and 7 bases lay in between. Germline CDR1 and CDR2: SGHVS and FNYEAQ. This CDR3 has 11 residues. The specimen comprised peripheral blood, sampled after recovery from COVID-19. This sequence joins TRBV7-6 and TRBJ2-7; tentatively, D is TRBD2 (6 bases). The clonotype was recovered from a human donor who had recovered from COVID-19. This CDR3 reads CASSYGSEQYF. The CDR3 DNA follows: TGTGCCAGCAGCTACGGGAGCGAGCAGTACTTC.